This T cell receptor (beta chain) stems from a study of T cells in Graves' hyperthyroidism and ophthalmopathy. RNA transcripts served as the template for amplifying TCR beta CDR3 regions. The HTBI set primed first-round TCR CDR3 RT-PCR. One entry per CDR3 protein, called by TCRdb with MiXCR from the multiplex PCR reads. Among some 510,000 distinct CDR3 sequences listed, less than 25% were seen once. This CDR3 is 19 amino acids long. Germline assignment: CDR1 SGHAT and CDR2 FQNNGV. This clonotype is a singleton in its sample. One end of the junction fails to match germline, which may point to a read error.

The sequence came from a man aged 18 to 30 with Graves' hyperthyroidism. Sequenced material: blood. V and J are TRBV11-2 and TRBJ2-6, with TRBD1 matching over 10 bases. The CDR3 is CASSYPRRDRGSGSNVLTF. The CDR3 DNA is TGTGCCAGCAGCTACCCGCGGCGGGACAGGGGCTCTGGGTCCAACGTCCTGACTTTC.